This T cell receptor (beta chain) was identified in a study of blood T cell repertoires in COVID-19. Across the whole study: COVID-19 samples collected from the United States, Italy and Spain covered acute and convalescent phases. PBMCs, B-cell-depleted T cells, or T cells provided the cDNA or gDNA that made up the material.

Source study methods: Counts of nucleated cells, estimated from reference gene primer amplification, were obtained. This table comes from immunoSEQ multiplex PCR, and its TCRdb copy is limited to in-frame clones, with some not included. Clone size and the V and J calls come from that table; the DNA yielded D and trimming. The data contain 35,000 to 50,000 clones, roughly 87% of them seen just once; the ten biggest clones take up 3.5% to 5.5%. Per the germline V gene, CDR1 is SGHVS and CDR2 is FQNEAQ. CDR3 size: 18 residues. With 8 bases clipped from V and 5 bases from J, the junction kept 23 bases outside the gene matches.

Sequencing input: peripheral blood. The clonotype was recovered from a man between 60 and 75 years old with acute or convalescent COVID-19. The rearrangement links TRBV7-8 to TRBJ2-5, with TRBD2 matching 7 bases. Here the CDR3 reads CASASPGGLNLEGETQYF. The CDR3, as DNA: TGTGCCAGCGCCTCCCCCGGGGGACTAAATCTCGAGGGGGAGACCCAGTACTTC.